Following are 18 T cell receptor beta chains from one sample sequenced in a study of T-cell memory formation after mild COVID-19. TCRdb passed the 5' RACE reads through MiXCR, listing each CDR3 protein once. Among fewer than 600,000 distinct CDR3 sequences listed, less than 25% were seen once. Sequencing was done on a sample of PBMCs or a T cell subset sorted from them (not recorded which). The source is an adult woman who had mild COVID-19 (a few samples of this study predate the infection). Cell type and time point are not known.

The chain carries TRBV19 and TRBJ1-5; D unclear. V dropped 5 bases and J dropped 4 bases, with 15 bases sitting between them. The CDR3 runs 15 residues. The germline V gene encodes CDR1 LNHDA and CDR2 SQIVND (reference sequence). DNA for the CDR3: TGTGCCAGTAGTTCCACGGTAAGGGCTAATCAGCCCCAGCATTTT. Translating gives CASSSTVRANQPQHF. The whole variable domain, remainder taken from reference TRBV19 and TRBJ1-5, is DGGITQSPKYLFRKEGQNVTLSCEQNLNHDAMYWYRQDPGQGLRLIYYSQIVNDFQKGDIAEGYSVSREKKESFPLTVTSAQKNPTAFYLCASSSTVRANQPQHFGDGTRLSIL.

The table lists this clonotype with many counts. The V gene is TRBV20-1, the J gene TRBJ2-7; D gene uncertain. The CDR3 sequence is 12 residues long. V was trimmed by 1 base and J by 4 bases, leaving 8 bases between them. Per germline, CDR1 DFQATT and CDR2 SNEGSKA (reference sequence). CDR3 DNA: TGCAGTGCTAGAGTAGGAGTTTACGAGCAGTACTTC. As protein: CSARVGVYEQYF.

This chain joins TRBV24-1 and TRBJ2-3; TRBD1 is a possible D gene (6 bases). Per the germline V gene, CDR1 is KGHDR and CDR2 is SFDVKD. CDR3 length: 16 residues. V shed 1 base and J shed 1 base, with 11 bases lying between them. The CDR3 spells CATSDFGGSGTDTQYF. CDR3 coding DNA: TGTGCCACCAGTGATTTTGGGGGCTCTGGCACAGATACGCAGTATTTT.

This chain uses TRBV4-1 with TRBJ1-6; TRBD1 matches at 11 bases. From germline, CDR1 is MGHRA and CDR2 YSYEKL. CDR3 length: 18 residues. V dropped 3 bases and J dropped 10; count of bases not matched to a gene: 14. CDR3: CASSHHMGQGVPGSPLHF. CDR3 nucleotide sequence: TGCGCCAGCAGCCATCACATGGGACAGGGGGTCCCTGGATCACCCCTCCACTTT.

This clonotype was seen ten or more times. At one boundary the junction diverges from the germline segment, which might be a read error. The V call is TRBV4-2, the J call TRBJ2-3, with 11 bases fitting TRBD2. Germline V lookup: CDR1 LGHNA, CDR2 YNFKEQ. CDR3 length: 16 residues. The CDR3 DNA sequence: TGCGCCAGCAGCCAAGAACTAGCGGGAGGCACAGATACGCAGTATTTT. This gives the protein CASSQELAGGTDTQYF.

This clonotype was observed a few times. V usage is TRBV6-1 and J usage is TRBJ1-2; a possible D gene is TRBD1 (6 bases). Germline CDR1 MNHNS, CDR2 SASEGT. The CDR3 is 13 amino acids. Trimming removed 3 bases from V and 8 bases from J, with 13 bases in between. The CDR3 coding sequence is TGTGCCAGCAGTGAGCCGGGGGCGAGGGGCTACACCTTC. Translated, it gives CASSEPGARGYTF.

Only a few counts were recorded for this clonotype. This chain uses TRBV29-1 with TRBJ2-5; D ambiguous. This CDR3 has 10 amino acids. The germline V and J ends were trimmed by 6 bases and 5 bases, with 7 bases remaining between them. CDR1 SQVTM and CDR2 ANQGSEA come from the germline V gene. Here the CDR3 DNA reads TGCAGCGTAGTCAGGGAGACCCAGTACTTC. It yields the protein CSVVRETQYF.

This clonotype has a handful of counts. CDR3 sequence (DNA): TGTGCCAGCAGTTACCAGGGAAGATCACCCCTCCACTTT. Translated, it gives CASSYQGRSPLHF. V is TRBV6-5 and J is TRBJ1-6, with TRBD1 as a possible D gene (5 bases). The CDR3 loop spans 13 amino acids. Trimming took 2 bases from V and 10 from J, leaving 9 bases between them. CDR1 and CDR2 (germline): MNHEY, SVGAGI.

The genes are TRBV15 and TRBJ2-7; 9 bases are a match to TRBD1. V dropped 9 bases and J dropped 3; count of bases not matched to a gene: 9. Germline CDR1 and CDR2: LNHNV and YYDKDF (reference sequence). The CDR3 sequence is 14 residues long. The CDR3: CATKSDRGSYEQYF. The CDR3, as DNA: TGTGCCACTAAATCGGACAGGGGCAGCTACGAGCAGTACTTC.

The rearrangement joins TRBV6-2 or TRBV6-3 to TRBJ2-5; D unclear. The germline CDR1 and CDR2 sequences are MNHEY and SVGEGT. V was trimmed by 2 bases and J by 1 base, leaving 11 bases between them. The CDR3 has 15 amino acids. CDR3 bases: TGTGCCAGCAGTTACGACAACTGGGGCCAAGAGACCCAGTACTTC. It is translated as CASSYDNWGQETQYF.

This clonotype was counted a few times. The chain recombines TRBV6-5 with TRBJ1-5; 8 bases match TRBD1. The length of the CDR3 is 15 residues. The trim removed 6 bases at V and 2 bases at J, leaving 6 bases unmatched. CDR1 is MNHEY and CDR2 is SVGAGI in the germline V gene. This chain's CDR3 is CASRPQDRGNQPQHF. Written as DNA, the CDR3 is TGTGCCAGCAGACCCCAGGACAGGGGCAATCAGCCCCAGCATTTT.

This chain joins TRBV11-3 and TRBJ2-7, with TRBD2 identical over 10 bases. Germline lookup yields CDR1 SGHNT and CDR2 YENEEA. The CDR3 extends over 17 amino acids. Trimming removed 0 bases from V and 4 bases from J; junction bases left unmatched: 9. The CDR3 coding sequence is TGTGCCAGCAGCTTAGAGTCCCAACTAGCGGGATTTTACGAGCAGTACTTC. Amino acid sequence: CASSLESQLAGFYEQYF.

This chain connects TRBV2 to TRBJ1-6; D remains unclear. Between the trimmed V and J ends, which lost 5 bases and 14 bases, there was a span of 13 bases. Germline V gene sequence: CDR1 SNHLY, CDR2 FYNNEI. CDR3 length equals 12 residues. CDR3 loop: CASSIGLSSLHF. The CDR3 DNA is TGTGCCAGCAGTATAGGGTTAAGCTCCCTCCACTTT.

This clonotype has ten or more counts. The chain employs TRBV7-8 and TRBJ2-3; unclear D gene. The CDR3 runs 15 residues. Germline CDR1 and CDR2: SGHVS and FQNEAQ. Trimming took off 1 base at V and 0 bases at J, with 8 bases between the two ends. CDR3 protein: CASSLGATSTDTQYF. CDR3 nucleotide sequence: TGTGCCAGCAGCTTAGGCGCCACTAGCACAGATACGCAGTATTTT. Full variable domain (missing parts from reference TRBV7-8 and TRBJ2-3): GAGVSQSPRYKVAKRGQDVALRCDPISGHVSLFWYQQALGQGPEFLTYFQNEAQLDKSGLPSDRFFAERPEGSVSTLKIQRTQQEDSAVYLCASSLGATSTDTQYFGPGTRLTVL.

The rearrangement links TRBV3-1 to TRBJ2-1, with unresolved D. V was trimmed by 0 bases and J by 3 bases, leaving 3 bases between them. Germline lookup yields CDR1 LGHDT and CDR2 YNNKEL (reference sequence). The CDR3 sequence is 13 residues long. CDR3 sequence reads: CASSQDNYNEQFF. The CDR3 DNA sequence: TGTGCCAGCAGCCAAGACAACTACAATGAGCAGTTCTTC.

This clonotype showed up many times. V and J are TRBV12-3 or TRBV12-4 and TRBJ2-3; D might be TRBD1 (6 bases). CDR3 size: 13 residues. V was clipped by 5 bases and J by 6 bases, with 12 bases between them. In DNA form, the CDR3 reads TGTGCCAGCAGTCTCGACAGGCGCGATACGCAGTATTTT. Amino acid sequence: CASSLDRRDTQYF.

The rearrangement uses TRBV2 and TRBJ2-3; no definite D call. The germline V gene encodes CDR1 SNHLY and CDR2 FYNNEI. CDR3 length equals 12 residues. The V end lost 3 bases, the J end lost 8 bases, and 9 bases lay between the germline ends. This CDR3 is CASSDPPATQYF. DNA for the CDR3: TGTGCCAGCAGTGACCCCCCAGCTACGCAGTATTTT.

This clonotype has more than one count but fewer than ten. The rearrangement links TRBV20-1 to TRBJ1-2; a possible D gene is TRBD1 (6 bases). From germline, CDR1 is DFQATT and CDR2 SNEGSKA (reference sequence). CDR3 size: 17 residues. V was shortened by 1 base and J by 5 bases, with 23 bases between the two germline ends. The CDR3 is CSARAARHQGTWYGYTF. CDR3 bases: TGCAGTGCTAGAGCGGCGAGGCATCAGGGGACCTGGTATGGCTACACCTTC.